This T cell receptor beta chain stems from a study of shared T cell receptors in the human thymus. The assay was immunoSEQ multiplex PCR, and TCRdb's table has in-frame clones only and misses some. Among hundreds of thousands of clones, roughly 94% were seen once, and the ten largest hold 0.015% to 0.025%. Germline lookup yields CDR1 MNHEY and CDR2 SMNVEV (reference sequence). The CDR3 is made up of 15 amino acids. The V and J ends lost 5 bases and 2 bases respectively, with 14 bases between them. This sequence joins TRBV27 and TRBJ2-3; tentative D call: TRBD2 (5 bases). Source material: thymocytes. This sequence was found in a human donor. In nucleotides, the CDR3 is TGTGCCAGCAGTCCTTCGGGGTCAAACACAGATACGCAGTATTTT. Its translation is CASSPSGSNTDTQYF.